The 19 T cell receptor beta chains listed next were all sequenced from one sample in a study of cytomegalovirus exposure and HLA in healthy donors. Using immunoSEQ multiplex PCR, the repertoire was profiled, and TCRdb retains in-frame clones only, with some absent. The sample has some 340,000 clones, around 90% seen once. The sequencing sample was made of PBMCs. These receptor sequences come from a woman in her thirties in good health and CMV-seropositive.

The rearrangement uses TRBV5-6 and TRBJ2-2; D not resolved. The V end was cut by 4 bases, the J end by 4 bases, with 5 bases between. This CDR3 contains 12 residues. Per the germline V gene, CDR1 is SGHDT and CDR2 is YYEEEE. The CDR3 loop is CASSPSTGELFF. Here the CDR3 DNA reads TGTGCCAGCAGCCCGAGCACCGGGGAGCTGTTTTTT.

This chain connects TRBV9 to TRBJ2-2; D is unclear. The CDR3 contains 15 residues. CDR1 is SGDLS, CDR2 YYNGEE, per germline. The germline V and J ends were trimmed by 1 base and 2 bases, with 9 bases remaining between them. CDR3 amino acids: CASSVSGKNTGELFF. The CDR3 region has the DNA TGTGCCAGCAGCGTAAGTGGCAAAAACACCGGGGAGCTGTTTTTT.

The rearrangement links TRBV4-2 to TRBJ2-5; D call uncertain. The germline V gene encodes CDR1 LGHNA and CDR2 YNFKEQ. The CDR3 contains 13 residues. V gave up 1 base and J gave up 2 bases, with 5 bases separating them. The CDR3 sequence is CASSQGRQETQYF. CDR3 bases: TGTGCCAGCAGCCAAGGGAGACAAGAGACCCAGTACTTC.

Only one count was recorded for this clone. V and J are TRBV4-1 and TRBJ2-7; D gene uncertain. The CDR3 has 13 residues. The V gene's germline CDR1 is MGHRA and CDR2 YSYEKL. V was trimmed by 1 base and J by 4 bases, leaving 8 bases between them. CDR3 loop: CASSQGKNYEQYF. Here the CDR3 DNA reads TGCGCCAGCAGCCAAGGGAAAAATTACGAGCAGTACTTC.

The chain links TRBV7-6 to TRBJ1-1; no reliable D call. The CDR3 runs to 13 residues. Deletions cut 1 base from V and 2 bases from J, with 5 bases between. Germline lookup yields CDR1 SGHVS and CDR2 FNYEAQ. The CDR3 reads CASSLEGNTEAFF. DNA of the CDR3: TGTGCCAGCAGCTTAGAGGGAAACACTGAAGCTTTCTTT.

This chain links TRBV6-1 with TRBJ2-1, with D possibly called TRBD1 or TRBD2 (6 bases each). Per germline, CDR1 MNHNS and CDR2 SASEGT. Trimming took 3 bases from V and 4 from J, leaving 16 bases between them. The CDR3 runs to 16 residues. CDR3 bases: TGTGCCAGCAGTGATATTTTGGGGGGCCCTTACAATGAGCAGTTCTTC. This sequence encodes CASSDILGGPYNEQFF.

This sequence joins TRBV28 and TRBJ1-4; D is unresolved. Germline V gives CDR1 MDHEN, CDR2 SYDVKM. With 7 bases removed from V and 0 bases from J, the gap between germline ends came to 21 bases. The CDR3 totals 18 residues. For the CDR3, the DNA is TGTGCCAGCACCACCCCGGGGAGGGTGCTTGCAACTAATGAAAAACTGTTTTTT. This translates into CASTTPGRVLATNEKLFF.

This chain joins TRBV19 and TRBJ2-7, with D perhaps TRBD1 (6 bases). Trimming pared 6 bases from V and 0 bases from J, leaving 9 bases between. Germline V gene data show CDR1 as LNHDA and CDR2 as SQIVND (reference sequence). CDR3 length: 13 amino acids. CDR3 region: CASSRQASYEQYF. The DNA of the CDR3 is TGTGCCAGTAGCCGACAGGCCTCCTACGAGCAGTACTTC.

The rearrangement links TRBV9 to TRBJ1-6; TRBD1 might be the D (6 bases). Germline-derived CDR1 and CDR2 are SGDLS and YYNGEE. The CDR3 has 14 residues. Trimming removed 1 base from V and 6 bases from J, with 8 bases in between. The CDR3 region is CASSVKQGNSPLHF. The CDR3 DNA follows: TGTGCCAGCAGCGTAAAACAGGGTAATTCACCCCTCCACTTT.

V usage is TRBV15 and J usage is TRBJ2-5; D is unclear. The CDR3 loop spans 13 amino acids. Trimming stripped 3 bases from V and 2 bases from J, with 7 bases between. The germline V gene has CDR1 LNHNV and CDR2 YYDKDF (reference sequence). The CDR3 here is CATSRELQETQYF. The CDR3 nucleotides are TGTGCCACCAGCAGGGAGCTACAAGAGACCCAGTACTTC.

The genes are TRBV4-2 and TRBJ1-2; D may be TRBD1 (5 bases). CDR3 length: 16 residues. CDR1 and CDR2 from the germline V gene are LGHNA and YNFKEQ. Trimming left V 2 bases short and J 4 bases short, with 17 bases between. The CDR3, as DNA: TGTGCCAGCAGCCAACTGGGCGGTGGGGCTGGCTATGGCTACACCTTC. This gives the protein CASSQLGGGAGYGYTF.

The rearrangement links TRBV2 to TRBJ2-1, with D perhaps matching TRBD1 or TRBD2 (5 bases each). The CDR3 is made up of 15 amino acids. CDR1 and CDR2 from the germline V gene are SNHLY and FYNNEI. V lost 0 bases and J lost 8, with 14 bases in between. The CDR3 region is CASSEALGDWDEQFF. The DNA of the CDR3 is TGTGCCAGCAGTGAAGCCTTGGGGGATTGGGATGAGCAGTTCTTC.

J is TRBJ2-2 and V is TRBV6-5, with D perhaps matching TRBD2 (5 bases). This CDR3 is 14 amino acids long. V lost 10 bases and J 7 bases, leaving 19 bases between the germline ends. Germline CDR1 MNHEY, CDR2 SVGAGI. The CDR3 coding sequence is TGTGCCACGGGTCGGGATCCGACGGTCGGGGAGCTGTTTTTT. This sequence encodes CATGRDPTVGELFF.

About this clone itself: Other DNA sequences in the sample encode the same CDR3. The chain employs TRBV11-3 and TRBJ2-2; D tentatively fits TRBD1 or TRBD2 (5 bases each). CDR1 and CDR2 from the germline V gene are SGHNT and YENEEA. The V end was cut by 5 bases, the J end by 5 bases, with 9 bases between. CDR3 length: 13 amino acids. In DNA form, the CDR3 reads TGTGCCAGCAGCCCGAGGGGTACCGGGGAGCTGTTTTTT. Translation gives CASSPRGTGELFF.

V usage is TRBV25-1 and J usage is TRBJ2-1; D remains ambiguous. Trimming shortened V by 7 bases and J by 9 bases, and 10 bases separated the two germline ends. This CDR3 comprises 11 residues. In germline, CDR1 is MGHDK, CDR2 SYGVNS. The CDR3 protein is CASTNVGEQFF. The CDR3 region has the DNA TGTGCCAGCACCAACGTAGGTGAGCAGTTCTTC.

The rearrangement uses TRBV27 and TRBJ2-7; TRBD2 aligns across 14 bases. The ends lost 3 bases at V and 3 bases at J; junction bases unmatched: 1. CDR3 size: 15 residues. The V gene's germline CDR1 is MNHEY and CDR2 SMNVEV (reference sequence). As DNA, the CDR3 is TGTGCCAGCAGTTTTGGGACTAGCGGGAGCTACGAGCAGTACTTC. Amino acid sequence: CASSFGTSGSYEQYF.

A note on this clone: The sample contains more than one DNA sequence encoding this CDR3. The J gene is TRBJ2-5, the V gene TRBV13; TRBD1 or TRBD2 may be the D gene (5 bases each). V dropped 3 bases and J dropped 5 bases, with 7 bases sitting between them. Germline-derived CDR1 and CDR2 are PRHDT and FYEKMQ (reference sequence). This CDR3 spans 12 amino acids. The CDR3 reads CASSLGRETQYF. The CDR3 nucleotides read TGTGCCAGCAGCTTGGGACGGGAGACCCAGTACTTC.

This clone was seen a handful of times. The chain employs TRBV28 and TRBJ2-2; D possibly uses TRBD1 or TRBD2 (5 bases each). The germline V gene encodes CDR1 MDHEN and CDR2 SYDVKM. V lost 2 bases and J 4 bases, leaving 17 bases between the germline ends. This CDR3 has 17 amino acids. The CDR3 sequence: CASSLLPPGTGTGELFF. The CDR3 region has the DNA TGTGCCAGCAGTTTACTCCCTCCAGGGACCGGCACCGGGGAGCTGTTTTTT.

The chain uses TRBV11-2 and TRBJ2-5, with D uncertain. CDR1 is SGHAT and CDR2 is FQNNGV in the germline V gene. There are 13 residues in the CDR3. V was trimmed by 0 bases and J by 5 bases, leaving 7 bases between them. The CDR3 here is CASSLELQETQYF. Here the CDR3 DNA reads TGTGCCAGCAGCTTAGAACTTCAGGAGACCCAGTACTTC.